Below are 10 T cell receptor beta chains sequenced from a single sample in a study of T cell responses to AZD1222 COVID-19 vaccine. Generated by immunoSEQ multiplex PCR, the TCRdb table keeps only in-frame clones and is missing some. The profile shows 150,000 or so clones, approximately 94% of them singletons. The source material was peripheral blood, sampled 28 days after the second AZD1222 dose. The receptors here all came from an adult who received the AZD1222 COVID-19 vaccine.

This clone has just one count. This CDR3 reads CSVVRPPRGETQYF. The CDR3 region has the DNA TGCAGCGTGGTTCGCCCCCCCCGGGGAGAGACCCAGTACTTC. This chain joins TRBV29-1 and TRBJ2-5; D possibly corresponds to TRBD2 (5 bases). CDR1 is SQVTM and CDR2 is ANQGSEA in the germline V gene. There are 14 residues in the CDR3. Trimming took off 6 bases at V and 4 bases at J, with 18 bases between the two ends. The variable domain in full, completed from reference TRBV29-1 and TRBJ2-5, reads SAVISQKPSRDICQRGTSLTIQCQVDSQVTMMFWYRQQPGQSLTLIATANQGSEATYESGFVIDKFPISRPNLTFSTLTVSNMSPEDSSIYLCSVVRPPRGETQYFGPGTRLLVL.

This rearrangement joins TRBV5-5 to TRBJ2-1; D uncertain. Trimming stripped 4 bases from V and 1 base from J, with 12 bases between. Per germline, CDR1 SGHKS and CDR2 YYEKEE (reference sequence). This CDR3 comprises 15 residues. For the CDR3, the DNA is TGTGCCAGCAGCCCGATTTGGGGTTCCTACAATGAGCAGTTCTTC. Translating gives CASSPIWGSYNEQFF.

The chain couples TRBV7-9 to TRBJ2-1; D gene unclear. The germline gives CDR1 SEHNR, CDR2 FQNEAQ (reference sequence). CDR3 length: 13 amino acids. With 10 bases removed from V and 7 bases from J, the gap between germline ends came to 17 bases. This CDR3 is CATQDPVSNEQFF. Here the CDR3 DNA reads TGTGCCACCCAAGACCCCGTGTCGAATGAGCAGTTCTTC.

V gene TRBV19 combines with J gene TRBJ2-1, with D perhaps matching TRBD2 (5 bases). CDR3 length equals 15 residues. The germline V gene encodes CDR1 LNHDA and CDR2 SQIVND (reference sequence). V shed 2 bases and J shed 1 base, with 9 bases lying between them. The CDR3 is CASSISSRSYNEQFF. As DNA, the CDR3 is TGTGCCAGTAGTATATCTAGCAGGTCCTACAATGAGCAGTTCTTC.

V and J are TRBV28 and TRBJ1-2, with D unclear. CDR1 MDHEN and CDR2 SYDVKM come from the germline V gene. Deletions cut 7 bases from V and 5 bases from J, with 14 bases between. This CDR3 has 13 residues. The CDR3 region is CASTSNFGYGYTF. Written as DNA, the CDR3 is TGTGCCAGCACCTCTAATTTCGGTTATGGCTACACCTTC.

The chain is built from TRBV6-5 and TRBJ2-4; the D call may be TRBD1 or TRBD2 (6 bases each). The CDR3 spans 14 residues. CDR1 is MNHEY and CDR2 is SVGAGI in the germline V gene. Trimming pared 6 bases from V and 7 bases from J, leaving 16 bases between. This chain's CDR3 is CASSPRGGINIQYF. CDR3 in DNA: TGTGCCAGCAGCCCAAGAGGGGGGATCAACATTCAGTACTTC.

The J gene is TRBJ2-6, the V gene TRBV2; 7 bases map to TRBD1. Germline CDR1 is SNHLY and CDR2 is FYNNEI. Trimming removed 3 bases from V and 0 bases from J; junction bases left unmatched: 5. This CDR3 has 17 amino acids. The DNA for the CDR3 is TGTGCCAGCAGTGACAGGGGGATGAGCTCTGGGGCCAACGTCCTGACTTTC. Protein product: CASSDRGMSSGANVLTF.

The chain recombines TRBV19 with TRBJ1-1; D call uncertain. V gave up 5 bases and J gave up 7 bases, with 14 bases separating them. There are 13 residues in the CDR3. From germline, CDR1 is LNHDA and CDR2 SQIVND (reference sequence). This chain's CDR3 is CASSPYPRSEAFF. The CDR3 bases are TGTGCCAGTAGTCCGTACCCAAGGAGTGAAGCTTTCTTT.

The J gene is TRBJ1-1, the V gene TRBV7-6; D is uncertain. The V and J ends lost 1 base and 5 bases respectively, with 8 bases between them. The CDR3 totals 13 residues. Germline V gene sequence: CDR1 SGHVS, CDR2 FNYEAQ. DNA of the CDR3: TGTGCCAGCAGCTTAGGGTCTGGAACTGAAGCTTTCTTT. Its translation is CASSLGSGTEAFF.

CDR3 sequence reads: CSASFLGLSSGYTF. CDR3 in DNA: TGCAGTGCTAGTTTCTTGGGACTCTCTTCGGGCTACACCTTC. This chain connects TRBV20-1 to TRBJ1-2; TRBD1 is a possible D gene (5 bases). Germline assignment: CDR1 DFQATT and CDR2 SNEGSKA (reference sequence). Trimming pared 3 bases from V and 8 bases from J, leaving 19 bases between. This CDR3 has 14 residues.